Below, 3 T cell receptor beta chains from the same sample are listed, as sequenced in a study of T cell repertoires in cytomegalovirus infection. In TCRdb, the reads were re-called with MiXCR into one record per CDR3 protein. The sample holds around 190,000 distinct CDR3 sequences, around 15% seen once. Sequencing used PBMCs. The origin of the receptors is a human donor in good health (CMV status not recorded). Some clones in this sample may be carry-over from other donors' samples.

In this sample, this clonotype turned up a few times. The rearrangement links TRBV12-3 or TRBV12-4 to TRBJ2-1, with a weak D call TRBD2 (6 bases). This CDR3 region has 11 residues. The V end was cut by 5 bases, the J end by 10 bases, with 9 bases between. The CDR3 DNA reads TGTGCCAGCAGTCCGCTAGCGGAGCAGTTCTTC. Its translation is CASSPLAEQFF.

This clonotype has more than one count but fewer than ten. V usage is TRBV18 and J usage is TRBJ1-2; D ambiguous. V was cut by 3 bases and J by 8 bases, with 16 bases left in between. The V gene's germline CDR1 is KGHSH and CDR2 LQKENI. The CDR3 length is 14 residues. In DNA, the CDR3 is TGTGCCAGCTCACCGCTTCCATCATCGGGAGGCTACACCTTC. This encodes CASSPLPSSGGYTF.

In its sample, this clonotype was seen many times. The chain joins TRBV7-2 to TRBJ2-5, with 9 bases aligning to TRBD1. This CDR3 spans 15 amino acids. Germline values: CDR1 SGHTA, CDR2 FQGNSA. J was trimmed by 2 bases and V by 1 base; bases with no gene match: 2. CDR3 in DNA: TGTGCCAGCAGCTTAGACAGGGGGCTGCAAGAGACCCAGTACTTC. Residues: CASSLDRGLQETQYF.